The rows below give T cell receptor beta chains drawn from one sample of a study of T cell responses to AZD1222 COVID-19 vaccine. Only in-frame clones appear in the TCRdb table, and some are missing; sequencing was by immunoSEQ multiplex PCR. The data hold some 90,000 clones, with 80% to 90% observed a single time. Specimen: peripheral blood, collected on day 0 of AZD1222 vaccination. These receptors all stem from an adult in good health. CDR3s include the opening cysteine and the closing phenylalanine or tryptophan. D genes are given only for firm matches. The size of a clone is reported for some rows only, either as once, few or many, or as a class for expanded clones.

v_gene	abundance	j_gene	d_gene	len	CDR3aa	CDR3nt
TRBV7-9	NA	TRBJ2-5	NA	10	CASTQETQYF	TGTGCCAGCACTCAAGAGACCCAGTACTTC
TRBV5-1	NA	TRBJ1-6	NA	17	CASSPSPGGSPNSPLHF	TGCGCCAGCAGCCCATCGCCCGGGGGAAGTCCCAATTCACCCCTCCACTTT
TRBV12-5	NA	TRBJ2-2	TRBD1	15	CASGLFQGALGELFF	TGTGCTAGTGGTTTGTTTCAGGGGGCACTGGGGGAGCTGTTTTTT
TRBV28	NA	TRBJ2-1	TRBD2	19	CASSTIIAGGSVGYNEQFF	TGTGCCAGCAGTACCATTATAGCGGGAGGTAGCGTCGGCTACAATGAGCAGTTCTTC
TRBV28	NA	TRBJ2-1	NA	11	CASSTYNEQFF	TGTGCCAGCAGTACCTACAATGAGCAGTTCTTC
TRBV7-8	few	TRBJ1-5	NA	13	CATSVGPNQPQHF	TGTGCCACCTCCGTTGGGCCCAATCAGCCCCAGCATTTT
TRBV18	NA	TRBJ1-1	NA	12	CASSPWTEEAFF	TGTGCCAGCTCACCATGGACAGAGGAAGCTTTCTTT
TRBV2	NA	TRBJ2-2	TRBD1	15	CASSSGQGWTGELFF	TGTGCCAGCAGCTCGGGACAGGGCTGGACCGGGGAGCTGTTTTTT
TRBV7-9	NA	TRBJ1-4	NA	12	CASSNSNEKLFF	TGTGCCAGCAGTAACAGTAATGAAAAACTGTTTTTT
TRBV19	NA	TRBJ1-2	NA	16	CASSPQGRTSLYGYTF	TGTGCCAGTAGCCCCCAAGGAAGGACATCACTTTATGGCTACACCTTC
TRBV12-3/TRBV12-4	NA	TRBJ2-1	NA	11	CASSLTNEQFF	TGTGCCAGCAGTTTAACGAATGAGCAGTTCTTC
TRBV6-5	NA	TRBJ2-5	NA	13	CASVRWRQETQYF	TGTGCCAGTGTTAGGTGGCGGCAAGAGACCCAGTACTTC
TRBV7-2	NA	TRBJ1-4	TRBD1	14	CASSPQGAREKLFF	TGTGCCAGCAGCCCACAGGGGGCCCGGGAAAAACTGTTTTTT
TRBV10-3	NA	TRBJ1-1	TRBD1	12	CASATGQTEAFF	TGTGCCAGCGCGACAGGGCAGACTGAAGCTTTCTTT
TRBV4-2	NA	TRBJ2-7	TRBD2	15	CASSQDTSGTYEQYF	TGTGCCAGCAGCCAAGATACTAGCGGAACCTACGAGCAGTACTTC
TRBV4-1	few	TRBJ2-1	NA	13	CASSQAPAYEQFF	TGCGCCAGCAGCCAAGCCCCGGCCTATGAGCAGTTCTTC
TRBV6-5	few	TRBJ2-3	TRBD2	14	CASSLGLAGDTQYF	TGTGCCAGCAGTCTCGGACTAGCGGGAGATACGCAGTATTTT
TRBV19	NA	TRBJ2-7	TRBD2	15	CASSMLAGESYEQYF	TGTGCCAGTAGTATGTTAGCGGGAGAGTCATACGAGCAGTACTTC
TRBV7-9	NA	TRBJ1-1	NA	15	CASSLAHQVNTEAFF	TGTGCCAGCAGCTTAGCGCACCAGGTGAACACTGAAGCTTTCTTT
TRBV5-4	NA	TRBJ1-4	TRBD1	13	CASSAWTGEKLFF	TGTGCCAGCAGCGCATGGACAGGTGAAAAACTGTTTTTT
TRBV7-8	NA	TRBJ2-7	NA	18	CASSLTQTGLGHSYEQYF	TGTGCCAGCAGCTTAACCCAAACAGGGTTAGGACATTCCTACGAGCAGTACTTC
TRBV7-8	NA	TRBJ1-1	NA	13	CASSDPGRYEAFF	TGTGCCAGCAGCGATCCGGGACGGTACGAAGCTTTCTTT
TRBV27	few	TRBJ1-2	NA	14	CASSLFGGGYGYTF	TGTGCCAGCAGTTTATTCGGGGGCGGCTATGGCTACACCTTC
TRBV5-4	NA	TRBJ2-7	TRBD2	14	CASSLGAGLEEQYF	TGTGCCAGCAGCTTGGGAGCGGGACTCGAGGAGCAGTACTTC
TRBV2	NA	TRBJ1-2	NA	14	CASSGAGSPSGYTF	TGTGCCAGCAGTGGGGCCGGGAGTCCGAGCGGCTACACCTTC